This T cell receptor beta chain stems from a study of shared T cell receptors in the human thymus. Repertoires were generated with immunoSEQ multiplex PCR, while TCRdb's copy carries only in-frame clones and drops some. The sample lists some 700,000 clones, approximately 88% occurring once. Trimming removed 5 bases at V and 8 bases at J, with 21 bases between. The CDR3 consists of 15 residues. Germline CDR1 MNHNS, CDR2 SASEGT. Another study also made use of these data, one on human thymus T cells. From that study: Resections that were taken during corrective heart surgery supplied the thymus tissue. There were highly overlapping thymic repertoires among unrelated individuals, as related research reported.

Sequences were obtained from thymocytes. This sequence originates from a boy in the first two years of life with a congenital heart defect. This chain joins TRBV6-1 and TRBJ1-2; unclear D gene. This CDR3 is CASSRSGVFRGGYTF. Here the CDR3 DNA reads TGTGCCAGCAGTCGTTCCGGGGTCTTCCGGGGAGGCTACACCTTC.